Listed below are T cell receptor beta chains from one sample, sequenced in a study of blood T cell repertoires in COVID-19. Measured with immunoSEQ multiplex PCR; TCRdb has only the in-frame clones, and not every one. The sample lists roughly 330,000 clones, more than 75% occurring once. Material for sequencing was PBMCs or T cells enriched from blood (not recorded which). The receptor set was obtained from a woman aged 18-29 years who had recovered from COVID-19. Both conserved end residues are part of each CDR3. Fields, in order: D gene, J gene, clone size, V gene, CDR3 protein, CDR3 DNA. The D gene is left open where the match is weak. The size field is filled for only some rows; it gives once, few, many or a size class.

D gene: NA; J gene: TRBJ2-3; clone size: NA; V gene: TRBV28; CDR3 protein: CASSFSGADTQYF; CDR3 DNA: TGTGCCAGCAGTTTCTCGGGGGCAGATACGCAGTATTTT
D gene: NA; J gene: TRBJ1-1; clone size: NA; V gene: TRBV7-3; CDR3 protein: CASSLTSGAEAFF; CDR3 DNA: TGTGCCAGCAGCTTAACGTCGGGGGCTGAAGCTTTCTTT
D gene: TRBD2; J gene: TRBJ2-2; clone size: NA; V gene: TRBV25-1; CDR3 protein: CASSPSGLAANTGELFF; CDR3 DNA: TGTGCCAGCAGTCCCTCGGGACTAGCGGCGAACACCGGGGAGCTGTTTTTT
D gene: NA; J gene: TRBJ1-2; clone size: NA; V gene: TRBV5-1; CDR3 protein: CASGPTETNYGYTF; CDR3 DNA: TGCGCCAGCGGCCCGACAGAGACTAACTATGGCTACACCTTC
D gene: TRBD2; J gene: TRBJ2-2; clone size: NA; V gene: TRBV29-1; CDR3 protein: CSVGLAGTGELFF; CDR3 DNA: TGCAGCGTTGGGTTAGCGGGGACCGGGGAGCTGTTTTTT
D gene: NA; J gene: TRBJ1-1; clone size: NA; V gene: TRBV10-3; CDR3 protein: CAISEGRGTQTEAFF; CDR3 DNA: TGTGCCATCAGTGAGGGGAGGGGAACACAGACTGAAGCTTTCTTT
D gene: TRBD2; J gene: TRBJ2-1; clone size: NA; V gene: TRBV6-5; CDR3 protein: CASSFSGRGYNEQFF; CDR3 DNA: TGTGCCAGCAGTTTTAGCGGGAGGGGCTACAATGAGCAGTTCTTC
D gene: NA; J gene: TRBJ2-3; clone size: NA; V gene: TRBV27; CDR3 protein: CASSLNLGAANTDTQYF; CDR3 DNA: TGTGCCAGCAGTTTAAATTTAGGGGCAGCAAACACAGATACGCAGTATTTT
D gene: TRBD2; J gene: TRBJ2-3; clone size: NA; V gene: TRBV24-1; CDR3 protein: CATSDPSGRVADTQYF; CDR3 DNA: TGTGCCACCAGTGATCCTAGCGGGAGGGTCGCAGATACGCAGTATTTT
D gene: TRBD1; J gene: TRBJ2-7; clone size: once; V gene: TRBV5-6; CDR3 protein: CASSSYSILPGQGTYEQYF; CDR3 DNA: TGTGCCAGCAGCTCTTACTCTATTCTCCCGGGACAGGGGACGTACGAGCAGTACTTC
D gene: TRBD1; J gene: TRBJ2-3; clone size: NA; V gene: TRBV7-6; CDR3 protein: CASSLANRLGGPDTQYF; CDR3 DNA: TGTGCCAGCAGCTTAGCTAACCGTTTAGGGGGCCCAGATACGCAGTATTTT
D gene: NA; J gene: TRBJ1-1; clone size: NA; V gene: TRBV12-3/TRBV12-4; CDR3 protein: CASSLSPSEAFF; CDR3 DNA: TGTGCCAGCAGTTTGTCCCCTTCTGAAGCTTTCTTT
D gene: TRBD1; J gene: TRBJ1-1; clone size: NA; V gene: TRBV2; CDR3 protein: CASSEYGQGARLFF; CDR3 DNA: TGTGCCAGCAGTGAATACGGGCAGGGGGCGAGACTCTTCTTT
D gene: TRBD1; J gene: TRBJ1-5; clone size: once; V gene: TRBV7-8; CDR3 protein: CASSYGAGGNQPQHF; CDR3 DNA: TGTGCCAGCAGCTACGGGGCAGGGGGTAATCAGCCCCAGCATTTT
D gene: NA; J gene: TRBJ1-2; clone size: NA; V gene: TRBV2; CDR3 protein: CASSEFGYGYTF; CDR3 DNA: TGTGCCAGCAGTGAGTTCGGCTATGGCTACACCTTC
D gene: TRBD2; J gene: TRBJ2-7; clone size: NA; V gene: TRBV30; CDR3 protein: CAWSELAGPYEQYF; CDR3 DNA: TGTGCCTGGAGTGAACTAGCGGGTCCGTACGAGCAGTACTTC
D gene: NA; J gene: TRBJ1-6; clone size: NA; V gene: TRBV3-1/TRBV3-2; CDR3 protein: CASSQDGGGPLHF; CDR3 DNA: TGTGCCAGCAGCCAAGATGGGGGAGGGCCCCTCCACTTT
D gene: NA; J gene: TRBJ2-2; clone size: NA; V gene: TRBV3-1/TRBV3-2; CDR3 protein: CASSQGSSGIGELFF; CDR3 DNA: TGTGCCAGCAGCCAAGGGTCAAGCGGTATCGGGGAGCTGTTTTTT
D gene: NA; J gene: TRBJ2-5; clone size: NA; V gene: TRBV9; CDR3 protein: CASSVTAFQETQYF; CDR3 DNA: TGTGCCAGCAGCGTTACAGCTTTCCAAGAGACCCAGTACTTC
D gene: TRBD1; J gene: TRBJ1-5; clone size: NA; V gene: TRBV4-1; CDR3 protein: CASSQASDGSGGAGQPQHF; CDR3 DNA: TGCGCCAGCAGCCAAGCAAGCGATGGGTCAGGGGGCGCGGGTCAGCCCCAGCATTTT
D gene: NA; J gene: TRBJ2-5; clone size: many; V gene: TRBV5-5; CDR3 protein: CASSLAGGGHGNQETQYF; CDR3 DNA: TGTGCCAGCAGCTTGGCGGGAGGGGGCCACGGCAACCAAGAGACCCAGTACTTC
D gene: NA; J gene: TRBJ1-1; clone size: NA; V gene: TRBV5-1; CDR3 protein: CASSLATGIQNTEAFF; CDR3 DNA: TGCGCCAGCAGCTTGGCCACAGGGATTCAGAACACTGAAGCTTTCTTT